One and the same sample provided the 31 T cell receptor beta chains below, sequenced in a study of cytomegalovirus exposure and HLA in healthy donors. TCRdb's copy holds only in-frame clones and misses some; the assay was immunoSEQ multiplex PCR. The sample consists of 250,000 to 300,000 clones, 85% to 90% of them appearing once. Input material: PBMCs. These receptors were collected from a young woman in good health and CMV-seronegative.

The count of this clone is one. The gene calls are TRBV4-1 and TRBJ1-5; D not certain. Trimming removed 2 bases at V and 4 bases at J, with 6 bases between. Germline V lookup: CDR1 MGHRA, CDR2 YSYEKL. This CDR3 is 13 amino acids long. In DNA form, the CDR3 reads TGCGCCAGCAGCCAACAGTCGAATCAGCCCCAGCATTTT. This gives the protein CASSQQSNQPQHF.

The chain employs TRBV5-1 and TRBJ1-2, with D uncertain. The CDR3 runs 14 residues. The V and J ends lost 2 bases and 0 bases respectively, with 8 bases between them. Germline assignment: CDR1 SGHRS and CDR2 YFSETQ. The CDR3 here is CASSLRLANYGYTF. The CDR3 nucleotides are TGCGCCAGCAGCTTAAGATTAGCTAACTATGGCTACACCTTC.

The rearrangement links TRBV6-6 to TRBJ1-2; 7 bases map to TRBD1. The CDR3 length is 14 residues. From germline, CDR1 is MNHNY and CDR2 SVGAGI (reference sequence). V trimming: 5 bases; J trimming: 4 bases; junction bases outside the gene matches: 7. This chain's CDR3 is CASSQNRGRYGYTF. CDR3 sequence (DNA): TGTGCCAGCAGTCAAAACAGGGGCCGCTATGGCTACACCTTC.

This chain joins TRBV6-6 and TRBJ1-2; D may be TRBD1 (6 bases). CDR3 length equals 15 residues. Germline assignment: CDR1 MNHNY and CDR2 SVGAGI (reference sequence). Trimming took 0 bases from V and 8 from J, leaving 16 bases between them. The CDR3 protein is CASSYSTQGGYGYTF. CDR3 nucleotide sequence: TGTGCCAGCAGTTACTCGACACAGGGTGGATACGGCTACACCTTC.

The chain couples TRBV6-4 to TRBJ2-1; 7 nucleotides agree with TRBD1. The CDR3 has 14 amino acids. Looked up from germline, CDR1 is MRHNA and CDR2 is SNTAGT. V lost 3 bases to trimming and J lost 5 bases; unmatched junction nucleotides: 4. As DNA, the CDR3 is TGTGCCAGCAGTGATTCAGGGGGTGACAATGAGCAGTTCTTC. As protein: CASSDSGGDNEQFF.

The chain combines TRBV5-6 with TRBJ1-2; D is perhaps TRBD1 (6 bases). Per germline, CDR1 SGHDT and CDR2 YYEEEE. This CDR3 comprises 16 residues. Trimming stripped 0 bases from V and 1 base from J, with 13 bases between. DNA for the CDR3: TGTGCCAGCAGCTTGGAAAGGCAGGGGAATAACTATGGCTACACCTTC. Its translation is CASSLERQGNNYGYTF.

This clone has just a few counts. CDR3 nucleotide sequence: TGTGCCAGCAGCTTAAGATTGGGTGGAAGCGAGCAGTACGTC. Its translation: CASSLRLGGSEQYV. The V call is TRBV7-8, the J call TRBJ2-7; D gene uncertain. V was shortened by 2 bases and J by 6 bases, with 14 bases between the two germline ends. Germline-derived CDR1 and CDR2 are SGHVS and FQNEAQ. The CDR3 has 14 residues.

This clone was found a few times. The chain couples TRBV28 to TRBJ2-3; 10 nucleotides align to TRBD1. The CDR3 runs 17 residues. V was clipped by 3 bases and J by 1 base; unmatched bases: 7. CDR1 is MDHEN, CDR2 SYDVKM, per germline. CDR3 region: CASSFRQGARGTDTQYF. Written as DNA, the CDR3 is TGTGCCAGCAGTTTTCGACAGGGGGCTCGAGGCACAGATACGCAGTATTTT. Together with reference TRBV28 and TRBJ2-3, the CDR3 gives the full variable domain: DVKVTQSSRYLVKRTGEKVFLECVQDMDHENMFWYRQDPGLGLRLIYFSYDVKMKEKGDIPEGYSVSREKKERFSLILESASTNQTSMYLCASSFRQGARGTDTQYFGPGTRLTVL.

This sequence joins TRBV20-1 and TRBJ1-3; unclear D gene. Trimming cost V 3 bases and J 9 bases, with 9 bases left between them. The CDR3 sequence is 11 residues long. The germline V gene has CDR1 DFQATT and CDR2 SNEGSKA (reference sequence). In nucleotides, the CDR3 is TGCAGTGCTAGGGAGGCAGGCACCATATATTTT. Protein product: CSAREAGTIYF.

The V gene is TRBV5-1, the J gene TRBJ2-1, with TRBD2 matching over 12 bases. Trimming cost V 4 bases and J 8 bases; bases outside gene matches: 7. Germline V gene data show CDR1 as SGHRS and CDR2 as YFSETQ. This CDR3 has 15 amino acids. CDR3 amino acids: CASSVPSGGADEQFF. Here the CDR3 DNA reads TGCGCCAGCAGCGTACCTAGCGGGGGGGCGGATGAGCAGTTCTTC.

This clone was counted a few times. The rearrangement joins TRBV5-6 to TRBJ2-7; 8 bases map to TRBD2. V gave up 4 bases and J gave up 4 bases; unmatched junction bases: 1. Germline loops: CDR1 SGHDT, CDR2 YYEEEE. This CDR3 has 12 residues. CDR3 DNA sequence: TGTGCCAGCAGCGGCGGGGGGTACGAGCAGTACTTC. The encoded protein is CASSGGGYEQYF.

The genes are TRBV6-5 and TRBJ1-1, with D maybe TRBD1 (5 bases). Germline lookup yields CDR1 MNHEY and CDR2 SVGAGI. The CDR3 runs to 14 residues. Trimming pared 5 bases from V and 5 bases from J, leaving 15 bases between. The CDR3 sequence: CASSPRGGGTEAFF. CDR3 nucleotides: TGTGCCAGCAGTCCTAGGGGAGGAGGGACTGAAGCTTTCTTT.

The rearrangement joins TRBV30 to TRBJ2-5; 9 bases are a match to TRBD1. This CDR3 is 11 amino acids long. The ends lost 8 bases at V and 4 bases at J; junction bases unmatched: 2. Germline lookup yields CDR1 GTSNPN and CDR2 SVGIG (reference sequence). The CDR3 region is CALDRGETQYF. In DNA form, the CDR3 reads TGTGCCCTGGACAGGGGAGAGACCCAGTACTTC.

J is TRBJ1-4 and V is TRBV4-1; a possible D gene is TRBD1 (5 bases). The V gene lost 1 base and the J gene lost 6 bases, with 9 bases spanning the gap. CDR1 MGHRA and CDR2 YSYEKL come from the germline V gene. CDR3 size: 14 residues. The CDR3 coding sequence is TGCGCCAGCAGCCAAGGGCAAGGGGATGAAAAACTGTTTTTT. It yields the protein CASSQGQGDEKLFF.

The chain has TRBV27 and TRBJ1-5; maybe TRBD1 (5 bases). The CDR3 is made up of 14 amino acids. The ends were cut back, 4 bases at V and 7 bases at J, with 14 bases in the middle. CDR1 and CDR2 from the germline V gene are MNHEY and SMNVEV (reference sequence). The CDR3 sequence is CASSSGQGGQPQHF. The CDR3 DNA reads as TGTGCCAGCAGTTCCGGGCAGGGCGGACAGCCCCAGCATTTT.

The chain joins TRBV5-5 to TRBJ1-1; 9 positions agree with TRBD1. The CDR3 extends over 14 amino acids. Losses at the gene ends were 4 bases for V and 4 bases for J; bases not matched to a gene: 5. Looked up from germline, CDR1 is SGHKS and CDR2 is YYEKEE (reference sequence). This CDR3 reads CASSTQGAGTEAFF. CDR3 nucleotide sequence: TGTGCCAGCAGCACACAGGGGGCCGGCACTGAAGCTTTCTTT.

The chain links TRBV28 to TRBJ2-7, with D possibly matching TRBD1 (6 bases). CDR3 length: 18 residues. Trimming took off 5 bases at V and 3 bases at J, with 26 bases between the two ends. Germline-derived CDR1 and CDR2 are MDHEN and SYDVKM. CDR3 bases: TGTGCCAGCAGTGTTGACAGGATCCAAACCCATTTTTACTACGAGCAGTACTTC. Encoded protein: CASSVDRIQTHFYYEQYF. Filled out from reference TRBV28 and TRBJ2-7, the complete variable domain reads DVKVTQSSRYLVKRTGEKVFLECVQDMDHENMFWYRQDPGLGLRLIYFSYDVKMKEKGDIPEGYSVSREKKERFSLILESASTNQTSMYLCASSVDRIQTHFYYEQYFGPGTRLTVT.

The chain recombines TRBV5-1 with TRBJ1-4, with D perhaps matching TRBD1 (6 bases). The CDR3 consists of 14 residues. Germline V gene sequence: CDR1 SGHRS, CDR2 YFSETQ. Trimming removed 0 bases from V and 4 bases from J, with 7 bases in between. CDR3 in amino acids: CASSLGTDNEKLFF. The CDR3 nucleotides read TGCGCCAGCAGCTTGGGGACAGATAATGAAAAACTGTTTTTT.

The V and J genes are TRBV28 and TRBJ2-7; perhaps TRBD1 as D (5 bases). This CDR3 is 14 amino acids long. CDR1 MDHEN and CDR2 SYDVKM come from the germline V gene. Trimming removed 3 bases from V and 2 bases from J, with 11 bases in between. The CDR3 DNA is TGTGCCAGCAGTTTTGGGCCACAGGCCTACGAGCAGTACGTC. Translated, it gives CASSFGPQAYEQYV.

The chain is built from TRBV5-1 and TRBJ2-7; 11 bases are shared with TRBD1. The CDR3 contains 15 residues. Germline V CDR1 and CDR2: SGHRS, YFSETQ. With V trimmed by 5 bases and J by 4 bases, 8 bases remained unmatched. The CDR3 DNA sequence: TGCGCCAGCAGAGCAGGGACAGGGGGAGCGTACGAGCAGTACTTC. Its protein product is CASRAGTGGAYEQYF.

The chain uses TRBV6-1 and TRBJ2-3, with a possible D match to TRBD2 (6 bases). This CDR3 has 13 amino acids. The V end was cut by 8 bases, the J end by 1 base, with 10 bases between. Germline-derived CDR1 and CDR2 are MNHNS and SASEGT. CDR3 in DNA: TGTGCCAGCGCGGCTAGCGGCACAGATACGCAGTATTTT. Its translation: CASAASGTDTQYF.

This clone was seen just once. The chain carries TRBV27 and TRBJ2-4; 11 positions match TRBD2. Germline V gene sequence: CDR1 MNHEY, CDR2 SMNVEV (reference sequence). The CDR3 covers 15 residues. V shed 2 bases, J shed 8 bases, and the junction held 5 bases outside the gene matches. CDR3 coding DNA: TGTGCCAGCAGTTTACATAGCGGGGGGGTAGACATTCAGTACTTC. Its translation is CASSLHSGGVDIQYF.

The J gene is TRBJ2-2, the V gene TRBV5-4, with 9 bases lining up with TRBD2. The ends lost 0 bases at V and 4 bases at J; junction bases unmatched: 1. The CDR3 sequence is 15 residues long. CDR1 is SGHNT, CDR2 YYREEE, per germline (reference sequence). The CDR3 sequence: CASSLELAGTGELFF. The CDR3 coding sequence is TGTGCCAGCAGCTTGGAACTAGCGGGCACCGGGGAGCTGTTTTTT.

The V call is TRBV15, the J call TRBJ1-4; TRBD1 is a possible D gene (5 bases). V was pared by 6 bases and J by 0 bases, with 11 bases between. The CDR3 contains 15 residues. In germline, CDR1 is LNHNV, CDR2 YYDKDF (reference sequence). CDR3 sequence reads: CATSSYRTTNEKLFF. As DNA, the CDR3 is TGTGCCACCAGTTCGTACAGGACAACTAATGAAAAACTGTTTTTT. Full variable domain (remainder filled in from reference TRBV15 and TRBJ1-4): DAMVIQNPRYQVTQFGKPVTLSCSQTLNHNVMYWYQQKSSQAPKLLFHYYDKDFNNEADTPDNFQSRRPNTSFCFLDIRSPGLGDTAMYLCATSSYRTTNEKLFFGSGTQLSVL.

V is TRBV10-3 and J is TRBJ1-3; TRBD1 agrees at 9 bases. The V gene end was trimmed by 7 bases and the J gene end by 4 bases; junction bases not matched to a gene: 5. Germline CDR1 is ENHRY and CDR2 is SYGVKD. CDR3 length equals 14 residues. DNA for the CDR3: TGTGCCATCAAACAGGGGGCGGTGGGAAACACCATATATTTT. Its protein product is CAIKQGAVGNTIYF.

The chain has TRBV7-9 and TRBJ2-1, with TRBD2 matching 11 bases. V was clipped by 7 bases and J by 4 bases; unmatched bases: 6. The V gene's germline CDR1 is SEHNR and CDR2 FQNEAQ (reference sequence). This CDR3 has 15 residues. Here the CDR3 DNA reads TGTGCCAGCACCCTGACTAGCGGGGAATACAATGAGCAGTTCTTC. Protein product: CASTLTSGEYNEQFF. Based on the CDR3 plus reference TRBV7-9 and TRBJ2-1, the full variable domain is DTGVSQNPRHKITKRGQNVTFRCDPISEHNRLYWYRQTLGQGPEFLTYFQNEAQLEKSRLLSDRFSAERPKGSFSTLEIQRTEQGDSAMYLCASTLTSGEYNEQFFGPGTRLTVL.

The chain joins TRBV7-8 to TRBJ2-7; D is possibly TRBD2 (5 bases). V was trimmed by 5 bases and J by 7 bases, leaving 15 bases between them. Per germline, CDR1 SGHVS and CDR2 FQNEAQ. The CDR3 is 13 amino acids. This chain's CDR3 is CASSQLLAGEQYV. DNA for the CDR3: TGTGCCAGCAGCCAGCTTCTGGCGGGTGAGCAGTACGTC.

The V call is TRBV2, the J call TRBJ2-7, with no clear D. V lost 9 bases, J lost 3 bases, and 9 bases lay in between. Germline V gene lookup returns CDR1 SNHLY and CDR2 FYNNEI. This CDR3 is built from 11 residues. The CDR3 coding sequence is TGTGCCAGTAACAGCGACTACGAGCAGTACGTC. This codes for CASNSDYEQYV.

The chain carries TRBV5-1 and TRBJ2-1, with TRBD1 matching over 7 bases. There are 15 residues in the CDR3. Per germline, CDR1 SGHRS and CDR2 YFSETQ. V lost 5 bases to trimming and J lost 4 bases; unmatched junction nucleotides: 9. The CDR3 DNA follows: TGCGCCAGCAGAAAAGCCGGGACAGAGTACAATGAGCAGTTCTTC. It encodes CASRKAGTEYNEQFF.

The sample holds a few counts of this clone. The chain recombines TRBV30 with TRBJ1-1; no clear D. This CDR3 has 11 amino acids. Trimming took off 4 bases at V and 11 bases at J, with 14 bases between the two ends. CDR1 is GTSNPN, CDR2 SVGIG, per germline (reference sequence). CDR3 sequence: CAWTPGTAAFF. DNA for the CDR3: TGTGCCTGGACTCCAGGTACTGCGGCTTTCTTT.

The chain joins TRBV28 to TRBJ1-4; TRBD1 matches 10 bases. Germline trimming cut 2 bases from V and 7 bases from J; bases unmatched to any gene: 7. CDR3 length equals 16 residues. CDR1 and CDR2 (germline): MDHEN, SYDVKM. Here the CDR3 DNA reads TGTGCCAGCAGTTTACCGGGACAGGGGTTAGGTGAAAAACTGTTTTTT. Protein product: CASSLPGQGLGEKLFF.